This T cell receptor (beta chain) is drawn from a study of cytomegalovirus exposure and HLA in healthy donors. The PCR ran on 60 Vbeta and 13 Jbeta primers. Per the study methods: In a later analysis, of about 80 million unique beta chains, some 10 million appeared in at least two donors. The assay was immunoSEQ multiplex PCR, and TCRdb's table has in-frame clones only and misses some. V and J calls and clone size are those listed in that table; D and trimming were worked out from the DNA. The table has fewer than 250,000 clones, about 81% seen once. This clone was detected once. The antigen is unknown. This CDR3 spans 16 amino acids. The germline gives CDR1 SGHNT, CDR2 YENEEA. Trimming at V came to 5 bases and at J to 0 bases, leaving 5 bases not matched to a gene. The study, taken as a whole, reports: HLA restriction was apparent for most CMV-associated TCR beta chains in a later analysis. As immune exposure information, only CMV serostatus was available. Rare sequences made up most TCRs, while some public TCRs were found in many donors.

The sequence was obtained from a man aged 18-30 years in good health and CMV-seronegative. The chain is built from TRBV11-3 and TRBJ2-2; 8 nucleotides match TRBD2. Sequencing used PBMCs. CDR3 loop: CASSTGLAANTGELFF. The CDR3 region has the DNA TGTGCCAGCAGCACAGGACTAGCCGCGAACACCGGGGAGCTGTTTTTT.